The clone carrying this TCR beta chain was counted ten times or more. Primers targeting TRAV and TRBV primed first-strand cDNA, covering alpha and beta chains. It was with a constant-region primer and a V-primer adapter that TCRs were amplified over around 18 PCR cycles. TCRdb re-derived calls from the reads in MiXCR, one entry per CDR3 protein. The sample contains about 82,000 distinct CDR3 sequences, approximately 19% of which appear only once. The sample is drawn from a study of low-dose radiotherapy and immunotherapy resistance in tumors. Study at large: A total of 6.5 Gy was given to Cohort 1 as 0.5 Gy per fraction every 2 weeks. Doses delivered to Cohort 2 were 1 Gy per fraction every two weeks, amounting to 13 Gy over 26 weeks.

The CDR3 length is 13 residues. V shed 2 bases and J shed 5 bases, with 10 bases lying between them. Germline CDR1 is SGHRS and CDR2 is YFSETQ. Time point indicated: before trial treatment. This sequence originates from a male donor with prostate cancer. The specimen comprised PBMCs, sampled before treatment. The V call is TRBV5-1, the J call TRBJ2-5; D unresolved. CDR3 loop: CASSLTYMETQYF. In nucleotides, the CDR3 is TGCGCCAGCAGCTTAACCTATATGGAGACCCAGTACTTC.